The text below deals with one T cell receptor beta chain. The antigen remains unidentified. This same CDR3 is encoded by further DNA sequences in the sample. This entry comes from a study of cytomegalovirus exposure and HLA in healthy donors. Use of 60 Vbeta and 13 Jbeta primers characterized the PCR. Repertoires were generated with immunoSEQ multiplex PCR, while TCRdb's copy carries only in-frame clones and drops some. The table shows 150,000 to 200,000 clones, with 70% to 80% occurring only once. V shed 3 bases and J shed 1 base, with 12 bases lying between them. This CDR3 region has 16 residues. CDR1 is MDHEN and CDR2 is SYDVKM in the germline V gene. Broader study findings: About 90% or about 30% of the time was how often most TCR beta V segments were productive, according to an earlier analysis. Presence/absence analyses treated sequencing depth as roughly uniform across donors. Rarity held for most TCR sequences, but there were some public TCRs that occurred in many donors. Researchers reported in a later analysis that a missense DCLRE1C variant was tied to TCR beta V- and J-gene trimming.

Material: PBMCs. This sequence originates from a woman aged 40 to 50 in good health and CMV-seronegative. V and J are TRBV28 and TRBJ1-4, with D possibly TRBD1 on 5 matching bases. In DNA, the CDR3 is TGTGCCAGCAGTTTGTCCTTCGGACAAACTAATGAAAAACTGTTTTTT. Its protein product is CASSLSFGQTNEKLFF. The entire variable domain, with the rest obtained from reference TRBV28 and TRBJ1-4, is as follows: DVKVTQSSRYLVKRTGEKVFLECVQDMDHENMFWYRQDPGLGLRLIYFSYDVKMKEKGDIPEGYSVSREKKERFSLILESASTNQTSMYLCASSLSFGQTNEKLFFGSGTQLSVL.